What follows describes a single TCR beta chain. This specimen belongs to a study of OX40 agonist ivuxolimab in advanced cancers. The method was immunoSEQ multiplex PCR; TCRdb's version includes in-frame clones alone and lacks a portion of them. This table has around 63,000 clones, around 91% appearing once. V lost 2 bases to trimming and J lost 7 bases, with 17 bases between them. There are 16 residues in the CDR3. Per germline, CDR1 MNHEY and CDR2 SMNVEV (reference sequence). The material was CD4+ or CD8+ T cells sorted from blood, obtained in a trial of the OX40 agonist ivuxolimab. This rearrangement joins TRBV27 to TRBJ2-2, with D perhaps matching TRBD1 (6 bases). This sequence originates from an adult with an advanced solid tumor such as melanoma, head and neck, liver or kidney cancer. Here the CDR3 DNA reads TGTGCCAGCAGTTTAAATTACAGGGCGGGCGGCGGGGAGCTGTTTTTT. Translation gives CASSLNYRAGGGELFF.